Listed below are T cell receptor beta chains from one sample, sequenced in a study of blood T cell repertoires in COVID-19. Using immunoSEQ multiplex PCR, the repertoire was profiled, and TCRdb retains in-frame clones only, with some absent. The data show under 55,000 clones, about 72% seen once. Sequencing was done on a sample of PBMCs or T cells enriched from blood (not recorded which). The source of these receptors is a woman aged 50 to 60 with acute COVID-19. The CDR3 runs from the conserved cysteine through the conserved F or W. D genes are given only for firm matches. Size tells how often a clone was seen (once, few, many) or the class of an expanded clone, and some rows leave it out.

NA	TRBV5-1	NA	TRBJ2-2	TGCGCCAGCAGCTTGGCCGAGGCCGGGGAGCTGTTTTTT	CASSLAEAGELFF
NA	TRBV7-9	TRBD1	TRBJ1-4	TGTGCCAGCAGCCTTGGCCACGGGACAGACCATAATGAAAAACTGTTTTTT	CASSLGHGTDHNEKLFF
NA	TRBV10-3	NA	TRBJ1-2	TGTGCCATCAGTGAGTCGGCAGGGGCTAGCTATGGCTACACCTTC	CAISESAGASYGYTF
NA	TRBV5-1	TRBD1	TRBJ1-2	TGCGCCAGCAGCTCGGGACAGACATTTAACTATGGCTACACCTTC	CASSSGQTFNYGYTF
NA	TRBV5-1	NA	TRBJ2-2	TGCGCCAGCAGCTTGGGGTCCAGGGGAGCGAACACCGGGGAGCTGTTTTTT	CASSLGSRGANTGELFF
NA	TRBV6-5	TRBD1	TRBJ2-5	TGTGCCAGCAGTAGGGACAGGGGTTCAGAGACCCAGTACTTC	CASSRDRGSETQYF
NA	TRBV7-8	TRBD1	TRBJ1-1	TGTGCCAGCAGCTTAGCGCCGGGACAGGGAGGCCCTGAAGCTTTCTTT	CASSLAPGQGGPEAFF
NA	TRBV28	NA	TRBJ2-3	TGTGCCAGCAGTTTATTTACGGCACAGACCCGGACAGATACGCAGTATTTT	CASSLFTAQTRTDTQYF
NA	TRBV6-5	NA	TRBJ1-2	TGTGCCAGCAGTTACTCAGAACAGGGATCCTATGGCTACACCTTC	CASSYSEQGSYGYTF
NA	TRBV5-1	NA	TRBJ1-2	TGCGCCAGCAGCCGCACCGGCCCAGACGGGAACTATGGCTACACCTTC	CASSRTGPDGNYGYTF
NA	TRBV11-3	TRBD2	TRBJ2-1	TGTGCCAGCAGCCCGTCGACTAGCCGGAGGGAGCAGTTCTTC	CASSPSTSRREQFF
NA	TRBV7-3	TRBD1	TRBJ1-1	TGTGCCAGCAGCTTGACAGGGGGCCTCACTGAAGCTTTCTTT	CASSLTGGLTEAFF
once	TRBV6-1	NA	TRBJ2-3	TGTGCCAGCAGTGAAGCCTGGGGCTTCACAGATACGCAGTATTTT	CASSEAWGFTDTQYF
NA	TRBV7-3	TRBD1	TRBJ1-1	TGTGCCAGCAGCTTATCGGGACAGATGAACACTGAAGCTTTCTTT	CASSLSGQMNTEAFF
once	TRBV5-6	NA	TRBJ2-7	TGTGCCAGCAACGGACAGACCTACGAGCAGTACTTC	CASNGQTYEQYF
NA	TRBV5-1	NA	TRBJ1-1	TGCGCCAGCAGATTCGTCGGCGGGGACACTGAAGCTTTCTTT	CASRFVGGDTEAFF
NA	TRBV7-9	TRBD1	TRBJ2-2	TGTGCCAGCAGCTTATCAGGGGGCAAAGGGGAGCTGTTTTTT	CASSLSGGKGELFF
NA	TRBV12-5	NA	TRBJ2-5	TGTGCTAGTGGTTTGGACTTGAGGACCCAGTACTTC	CASGLDLRTQYF
once	TRBV7-2	TRBD1	TRBJ1-4	TGTGCCAGCAGCGAGAGGACAGGGCTCGAAAAACTGTTTTTT	CASSERTGLEKLFF
once	TRBV2	NA	TRBJ1-4	TGTGCCAGCAGAGACAGTGCAACTAATGAAAAACTGTTTTTT	CASRDSATNEKLFF
NA	TRBV7-3	NA	TRBJ2-2	TGTGCCAGCAGCTTACAGCCTAGCACTAACACCGGGGAGCTGTTTTTT	CASSLQPSTNTGELFF
NA	TRBV5-1	NA	TRBJ2-7	TGCGCCAGCAGCTTGGCTACCCAGGGAGAGCAGTACTTC	CASSLATQGEQYF
NA	TRBV30	NA	TRBJ1-4	TGTGCCTTGAATCGGGGGTTAAATGAAAAACTGTTTTTT	CALNRGLNEKLFF
NA	TRBV19	TRBD1	TRBJ1-5	TGTGCCAGTAGTACAGGACAGGGGGCCTACAATCAGCCCCAGCATTTT	CASSTGQGAYNQPQHF
NA	TRBV19	TRBD2	TRBJ2-7	TGTGCCAGTAGTATCCTCACTAGCGGGGGGACCTACGAGCAGTACTTC	CASSILTSGGTYEQYF
NA	TRBV12-3/TRBV12-4	NA	TRBJ2-7	TGTGCCAGCAGTTTTACAGGGACCGAGCAGTACTTC	CASSFTGTEQYF
NA	TRBV28	NA	TRBJ1-2	TGTGCCACCCAGGGGAACTATGGCTACACCTTC	CATQGNYGYTF
NA	TRBV5-1	NA	TRBJ1-2	TGCGCCAGCAGCCTCGTGGGCAGGGAATACACCTTC	CASSLVGREYTF
NA	TRBV6-5	TRBD1	TRBJ1-1	TGTGCCAGCAGTTATCGTCTGGGGACAGGGAAGACTGAAGCTTTCTTT	CASSYRLGTGKTEAFF
once	TRBV18	TRBD1	TRBJ2-3	TGTGCCAGCTCACGGACAGGGGCTAGCACAGATACGCAGTATTTT	CASSRTGASTDTQYF
few	TRBV15	TRBD1	TRBJ2-3	TGTGCCACCAGCAGAGCCACAAGACAGGGGCCGGGGACAGATACGCAGTATTTT	CATSRATRQGPGTDTQYF
NA	TRBV7-6	TRBD1	TRBJ1-3	TGTGCCAGCAGCGGGACAGTCTCTGGAAACACCATATATTTT	CASSGTVSGNTIYF
NA	TRBV18	NA	TRBJ1-2	TGTGCCAGCTCACGGAGCCTATCCGAGGCTTCTAACTATGGCTACACCTTC	CASSRSLSEASNYGYTF
NA	TRBV2	NA	TRBJ1-1	TGTGCCAGCGTGCCGGGACACATGAACACTGAAGCTTTCTTT	CASVPGHMNTEAFF
NA	TRBV21-1	NA	TRBJ1-5	TGTGCCAGCACCCCAGGGGGCGGGTGGAATCAGCCCCAGCATTTT	CASTPGGGWNQPQHF
few	TRBV27	NA	TRBJ2-3	TGTGCCAGCAGTTACCTTCCACATGGCACAGATACGCAGTATTTT	CASSYLPHGTDTQYF
few	TRBV7-2	NA	TRBJ1-2	TGTGCCAGCAGCTGGCAGGCGAGCAGAAACTATGGCTACACCTTC	CASSWQASRNYGYTF
NA	TRBV13	NA	TRBJ2-3	TGTGCCAGCAGCTTTCCGACTCATCGCACAGATACGCAGTATTTT	CASSFPTHRTDTQYF
NA	TRBV5-1	TRBD2	TRBJ2-3	TGCGCCAGCAGCTTGGGACTAGCGGGAAACACAGATACGCAGTATTTT	CASSLGLAGNTDTQYF
NA	TRBV24-1	TRBD2	TRBJ2-3	TGTGCCACCAGTGACCCCCGCGGCGGGGGGCCCTCCCGAGATACGCAGTATTTT	CATSDPRGGGPSRDTQYF
NA	TRBV5-4	TRBD2	TRBJ2-5	TGTGCCAGCAGCTCCGGGACTATTCAAGAGACCCAGTACTTC	CASSSGTIQETQYF
NA	TRBV11-3	NA	TRBJ1-1	TGTGCCAGCAGCTCTCAGGGAAGGGTAGGGACTGAAGCTTTCTTT	CASSSQGRVGTEAFF
once	TRBV2	TRBD1	TRBJ2-7	TGTGCCAGCAGTTTCACAGGGGGCTCGTACGAGCAGTACTTC	CASSFTGGSYEQYF
few	TRBV24-1	NA	TRBJ1-2	TGTGCCACCAGTGAGCACATCGAGCAGGGCTCTGGCTACACCTTC	CATSEHIEQGSGYTF
few	TRBV6-5	TRBD2	TRBJ2-1	TGTGCCAGCAGTTACTCGGGGGGGGAGGTGAGTGAGCAGTTCTTC	CASSYSGGEVSEQFF
NA	TRBV19	TRBD1	TRBJ1-2	TGTGCCAGTAGGCAGGACAGGGGGCTGTATGGCTACACCTTC	CASRQDRGLYGYTF
NA	TRBV25-1	NA	TRBJ2-3	TGTGCCAGCAGTGATTCCTTGGGGCCCACAGATACGCAGTATTTT	CASSDSLGPTDTQYF
few	TRBV13	NA	TRBJ2-3	TGTGCCAGCAGCTCGGGGGGCACAGATACGCAGTATTTT	CASSSGGTDTQYF
NA	TRBV2	NA	TRBJ2-7	TGTGCCAGCAGTGATGGAGACGCCCGGGGAGAGCAGTACTTC	CASSDGDARGEQYF
NA	TRBV4-2	NA	TRBJ2-7	TGTGCCAGCAGCCAAGATTGGGGGACAGAGCAGTACTTC	CASSQDWGTEQYF
NA	TRBV7-3	TRBD2	TRBJ2-1	TGTGCCAGCAGCTTAAGCGGGGGGGCCGGTGAGCAGTTCTTC	CASSLSGGAGEQFF
NA	TRBV19	NA	TRBJ1-1	TGTGCCAGTAGTATCACAGGGCACACTGAAGCTTTCTTT	CASSITGHTEAFF